This entry is about one T cell receptor beta chain. The sample is drawn from a study of blood T cell repertoires in COVID-19. Germline loops: CDR1 DFQATT, CDR2 SNEGSKA (reference sequence). The V end was cut by 5 bases, the J end by 4 bases, with 3 bases between. The CDR3 is made up of 10 amino acids. Measured with immunoSEQ multiplex PCR; TCRdb has only the in-frame clones, and not every one. This repertoire shows 35,000 to 55,000 clones, 83% found once; its top ten account for less than 8%. Sequencing was carried out using peripheral blood. The gene calls are TRBV20-1 and TRBJ2-1; D ambiguous. The sequence derives from a man aged 55 to 70 with active COVID-19. The CDR3 loop is CSALYNEQFF. The CDR3 nucleotides are TGCAGTGCTTTATACAATGAGCAGTTCTTC.